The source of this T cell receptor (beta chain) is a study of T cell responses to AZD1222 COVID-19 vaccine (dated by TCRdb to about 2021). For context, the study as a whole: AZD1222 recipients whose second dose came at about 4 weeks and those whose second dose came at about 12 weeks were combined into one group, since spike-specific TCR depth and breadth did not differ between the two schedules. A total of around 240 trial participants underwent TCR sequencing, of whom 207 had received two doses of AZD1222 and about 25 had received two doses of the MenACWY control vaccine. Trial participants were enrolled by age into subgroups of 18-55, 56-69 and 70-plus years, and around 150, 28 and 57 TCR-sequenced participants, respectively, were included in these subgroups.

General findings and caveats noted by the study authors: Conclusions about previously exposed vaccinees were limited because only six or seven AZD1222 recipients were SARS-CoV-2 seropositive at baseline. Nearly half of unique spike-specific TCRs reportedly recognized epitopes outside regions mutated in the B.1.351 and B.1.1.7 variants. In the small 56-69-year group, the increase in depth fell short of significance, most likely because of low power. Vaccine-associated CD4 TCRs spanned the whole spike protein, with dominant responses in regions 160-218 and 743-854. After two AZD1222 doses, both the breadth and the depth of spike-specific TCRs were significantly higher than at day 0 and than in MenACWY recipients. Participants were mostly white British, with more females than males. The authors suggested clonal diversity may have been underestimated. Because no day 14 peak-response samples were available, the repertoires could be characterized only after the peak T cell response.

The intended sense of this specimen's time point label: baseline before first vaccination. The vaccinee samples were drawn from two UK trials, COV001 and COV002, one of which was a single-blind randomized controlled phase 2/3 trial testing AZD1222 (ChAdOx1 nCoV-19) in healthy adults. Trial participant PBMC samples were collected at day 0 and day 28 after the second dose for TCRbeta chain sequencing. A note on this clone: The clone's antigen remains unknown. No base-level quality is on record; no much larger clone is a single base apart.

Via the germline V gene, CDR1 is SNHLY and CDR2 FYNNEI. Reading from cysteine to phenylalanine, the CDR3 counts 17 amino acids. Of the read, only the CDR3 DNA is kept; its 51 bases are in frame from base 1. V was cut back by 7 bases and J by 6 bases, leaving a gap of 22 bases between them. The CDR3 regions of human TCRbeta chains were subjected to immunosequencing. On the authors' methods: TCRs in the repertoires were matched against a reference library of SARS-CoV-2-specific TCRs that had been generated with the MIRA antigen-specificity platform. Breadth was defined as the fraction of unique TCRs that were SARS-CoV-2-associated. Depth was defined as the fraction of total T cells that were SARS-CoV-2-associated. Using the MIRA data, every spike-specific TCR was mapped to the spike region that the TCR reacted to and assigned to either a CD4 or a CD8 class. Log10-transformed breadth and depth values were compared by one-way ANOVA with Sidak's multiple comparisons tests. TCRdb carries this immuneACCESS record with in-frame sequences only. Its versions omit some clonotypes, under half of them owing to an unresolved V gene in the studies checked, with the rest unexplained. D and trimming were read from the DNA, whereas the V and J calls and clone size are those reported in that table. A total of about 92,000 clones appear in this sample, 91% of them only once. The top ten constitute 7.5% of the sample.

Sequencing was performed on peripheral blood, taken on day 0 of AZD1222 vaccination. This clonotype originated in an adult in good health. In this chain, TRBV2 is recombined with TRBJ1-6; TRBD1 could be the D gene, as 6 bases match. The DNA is TGTGCCAGCATGAGACGACTAACCGGGACAAGTAATTCACCCCTCCACTTT. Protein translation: CASMRRLTGTSNSPLHF.